This TCR beta chain comes out of a study of technical replicates of blood from several donors. The CDR3 covers 15 residues. The V gene's germline CDR1 is SGHRS and CDR2 YFSETQ. V lost 0 bases to trimming and J lost 6 bases, with 12 bases between them. Sequenced by immunoSEQ multiplex PCR; TCRdb stores in-frame clones only, minus some. The sample has roughly 68,000 clones, about 91% seen once. The receptor was derived from a human donor in good health. The chain joins TRBV5-1 to TRBJ1-4, with D possibly matching TRBD1 (5 bases). Sequenced: T cells isolated from PBMCs. The chain's CDR3 is CASSLDNGGDEKLFF. The DNA for the CDR3 is TGCGCCAGCAGCTTGGACAACGGGGGGGATGAAAAACTGTTTTTT.